Sequencing of this T cell receptor (beta chain) was carried out in a study of T cells in Graves' hyperthyroidism and ophthalmopathy. The V segment lost 5 bases and the J segment 7 bases; nucleotides outside the gene matches: 11. Germline values: CDR1 LNHDA, CDR2 SQIVND (reference sequence). The CDR3 contains 15 residues. Using RNA transcripts as the source, TCR beta CDR3 regions were amplified. The HTBI set primed first-round TCR CDR3 RT-PCR. TCRdb redid the calling of the multiplex PCR reads with MiXCR, one entry per CDR3 protein. The sample consists of roughly 580,000 distinct CDR3 sequences, about half of them appearing once. Based on clinical symptoms, serum thyroxine and TRAb, thyroid ultrasound and orbital computed tomography, diagnoses were reached.

The sequence came from a woman younger than 30 with Graves' hyperthyroidism. Sequenced sample: peripheral blood or thyroid tissue (not recorded which). V usage is TRBV19 and J usage is TRBJ1-5, with TRBD1 matching over 7 bases. CDR3 in amino acids: CASSESGTARQPQHF. CDR3 nucleotide sequence: TGTGCCAGTAGTGAATCCGGGACAGCGCGCCAGCCCCAGCATTTT.